This record looks at one T cell receptor (beta chain) sequence and its context. TCRdb called the 5' RACE reads again in MiXCR, with one record for every CDR3 protein. The data contain about 730,000 distinct CDR3 sequences, around 20% of them singletons. This record belongs to a study of identical twins. This sample was also put to use in a study of T cells expressing NK-cell markers.

The source is a woman between 18 and 30 years old in good health. The specimen sequenced was PBMCs.

The CDR3 bases are TGTGCCAGCAGCCCTCAGGGGCATAGGACCTACGAGCAGTACTTC. It codes for CASSPQGHRTYEQYF. The chain combines TRBV12-3 or TRBV12-4 with TRBJ2-7; tentatively, D is TRBD1 (6 bases). Trimming took off 6 bases at V and 2 bases at J, with 17 bases between the two ends. The CDR3 spans 15 residues.